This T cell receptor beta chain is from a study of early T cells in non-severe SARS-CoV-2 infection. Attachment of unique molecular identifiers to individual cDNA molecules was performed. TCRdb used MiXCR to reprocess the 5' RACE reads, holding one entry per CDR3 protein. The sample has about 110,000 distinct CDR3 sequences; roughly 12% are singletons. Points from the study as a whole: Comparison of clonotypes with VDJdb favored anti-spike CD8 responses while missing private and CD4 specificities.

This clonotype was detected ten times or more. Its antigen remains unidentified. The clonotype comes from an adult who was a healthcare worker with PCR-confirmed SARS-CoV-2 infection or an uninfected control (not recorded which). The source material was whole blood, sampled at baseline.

For the CDR3, the DNA is TGTGCCAGCAGCTTGGATGGATCCTACACAGATACGCAGTATTTT. It specifies CASSLDGSYTDTQYF. The chain is built from TRBV5-4 and TRBJ2-3, with D uncertain. Germline CDR1 is SGHNT and CDR2 is YYREEE (reference sequence). This CDR3 is built from 15 residues. The V and J ends lost 0 bases and 2 bases respectively, with 10 bases between them.